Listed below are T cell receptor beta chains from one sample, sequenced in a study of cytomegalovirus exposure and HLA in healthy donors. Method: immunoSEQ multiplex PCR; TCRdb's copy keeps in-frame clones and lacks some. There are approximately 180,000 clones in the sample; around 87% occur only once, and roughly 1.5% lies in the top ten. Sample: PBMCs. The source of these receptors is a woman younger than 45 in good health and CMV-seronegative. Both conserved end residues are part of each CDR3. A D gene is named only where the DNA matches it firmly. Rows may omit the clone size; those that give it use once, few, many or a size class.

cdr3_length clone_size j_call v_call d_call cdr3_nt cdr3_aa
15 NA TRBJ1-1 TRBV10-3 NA TGTGCCACCCGAGAGGTAGGGGACATGAACACTGAAGCTTTCTTT CATREVGDMNTEAFF
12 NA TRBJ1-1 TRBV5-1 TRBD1 TGCGCCAGCAACTCCCAGGGGGCTGAAGCTTTCTTT CASNSQGAEAFF
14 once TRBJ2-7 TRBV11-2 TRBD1 TGTGCCAGCAGCTTAGGACAGGGCCCCTACGAGCAGTACTTC CASSLGQGPYEQYF
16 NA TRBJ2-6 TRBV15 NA TGTGCCACCAGCAGAGATCAGGGTAGAGGGGCCAACGTCCTGACTTTC CATSRDQGRGANVLTF
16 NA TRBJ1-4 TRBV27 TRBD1 TGTGCCAGCAGTTTAACAGGGGGGGGCCGTAATGAAAAACTGTTTTTT CASSLTGGGRNEKLFF
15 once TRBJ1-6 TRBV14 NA TGTGCCAGCAGCCAGGGGAGCTCCTATAATTCACCCCTCCACTTT CASSQGSSYNSPLHF
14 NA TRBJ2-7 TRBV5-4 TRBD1 TGTGCCAGCAGCTTAGGACAGGAGTCCTACGAGCAGTACTTC CASSLGQESYEQYF
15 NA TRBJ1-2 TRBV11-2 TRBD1 TGTGCCAGCAGCTACATTCAGGGGGCGGCTTATGGCTACACCTTC CASSYIQGAAYGYTF
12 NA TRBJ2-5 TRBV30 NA TGTGCCTGGAGTGTCAAAAAAGAGACCCAGTACTTC CAWSVKKETQYF
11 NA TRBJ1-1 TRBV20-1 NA TGCAGTGCCCCGGGGGGGCCAGGGGCTTTCTTT CSAPGGPGAFF
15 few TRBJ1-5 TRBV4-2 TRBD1 TGTGCCAGCAGCCAAGGGACAGGGGGTGATCAGCCCCAGCATTTT CASSQGTGGDQPQHF
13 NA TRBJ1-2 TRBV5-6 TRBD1 TGTGCCAGCAACCAACAGGGGCGCTATGGCTACACCTTC CASNQQGRYGYTF
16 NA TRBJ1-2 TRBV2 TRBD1 TGTGCCAGCAGGGGTGGGACAGCCTTAGCTAACTATGGCTACACCTTC CASRGGTALANYGYTF